This T cell receptor (beta chain) comes out of a study of blood T cell repertoires in COVID-19. Study information: COVID-19 samples, acute and convalescent, were from the United States, Italy and Spain. T cells, B-cell-depleted T cells, or PBMCs supplied cDNA or gDNA.

V lost 6 bases and J lost 6, with 15 bases in between. The CDR3 consists of 14 residues. The germline gives CDR1 MNHEY, CDR2 SVGAGI. The protocol was immunoSEQ multiplex PCR, while the TCRdb copy is restricted to in-frame clones and leaves out a portion. The sample lists 150,000 to 200,000 clones; around 90% were seen once. The receptor comes from a man aged 40-49 years with active or convalescent COVID-19. The chain is built from TRBV6-5 and TRBJ2-1; possibly TRBD2 for D (6 bases). The source material was peripheral blood. The CDR3 is CASSRVDGGNEQFF. The CDR3, as DNA: TGTGCCAGCAGCCGGGTTGACGGGGGCAATGAGCAGTTCTTC.